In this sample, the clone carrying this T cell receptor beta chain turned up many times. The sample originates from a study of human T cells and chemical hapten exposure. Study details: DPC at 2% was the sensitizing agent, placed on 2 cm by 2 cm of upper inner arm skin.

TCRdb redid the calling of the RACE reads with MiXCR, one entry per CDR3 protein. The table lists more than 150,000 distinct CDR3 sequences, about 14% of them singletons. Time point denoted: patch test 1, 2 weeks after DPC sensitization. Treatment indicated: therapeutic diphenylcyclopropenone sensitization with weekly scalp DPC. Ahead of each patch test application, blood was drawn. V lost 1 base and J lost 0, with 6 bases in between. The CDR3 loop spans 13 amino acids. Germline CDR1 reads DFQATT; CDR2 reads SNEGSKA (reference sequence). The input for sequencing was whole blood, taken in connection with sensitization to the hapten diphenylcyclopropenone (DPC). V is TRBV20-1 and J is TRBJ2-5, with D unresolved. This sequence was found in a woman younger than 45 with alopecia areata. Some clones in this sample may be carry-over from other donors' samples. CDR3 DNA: TGCAGTGCTAGAGGGGGTTACCAAGAGACCCAGTACTTC. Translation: CSARGGYQETQYF.